This TCR beta chain derives from a study of blood T cell repertoires in COVID-19. As for the study in general: Acute and convalescent COVID-19 samples came from the United States, Italy and Spain. The cDNA or gDNA used as material had been derived from T cells, B-cell-depleted T cells, or PBMCs.

Sequenced by immunoSEQ multiplex PCR; TCRdb stores in-frame clones only, minus some. The sample holds around 94,000 clones; around 90% are singletons and the top ten take about 5.7%. CDR1 MNHEY and CDR2 SVGEGT come from the germline V gene. V lost 6 bases to trimming and J lost 4 bases; unmatched junction nucleotides: 9. The CDR3 totals 16 residues. The sequence was collected from a woman between 50 and 59 years old with COVID-19, enrolled during active disease. The V and J genes are TRBV6-2 or TRBV6-3 and TRBJ2-1, with 10 bases lining up with TRBD1. Sequenced sample: peripheral blood. Written as DNA, the CDR3 is TGTGCCAGCAGCCGAATCGGACAGGGGGTTTACAATGAGCAGTTCTTC. Translating it yields CASSRIGQGVYNEQFF.